This TCR beta chain was profiled in a study of blood T cells in healthy people across ages. General study points: Without sorted subsets, naive and antigen-experienced compartments could not be conclusively compared.

The use of a sample-barcoded 5' primer and a J-beta primer mix characterized a second PCR of 7 to 11 cycles. Each cDNA molecule was tagged by a template-switch adaptor that had 12 random nucleotides. TCRdb passed the 5' RACE reads through MiXCR, listing each CDR3 protein once. This table has 600,000 to 850,000 distinct CDR3 sequences, around 25% appearing once. CDR3 length: 15 amino acids. The V end was cut by 0 bases, the J end by 0 bases, with 8 bases between. Germline CDR1 and CDR2: SEHNR and FQNEAQ (reference sequence). As to this clonotype: Its antigen is still unknown.

These same records also appear under a second study, on T cells of mothers and their children.

The receptor was isolated from a boy younger than 18 in good health. The rearrangement joins TRBV7-9 to TRBJ1-1; no clear D gene. The sample taken for sequencing was blood. CDR3 DNA: TGTGCCAGCAGCTTAGCGCTAGGGATGAACACTGAAGCTTTCTTT. Translated, it gives CASSLALGMNTEAFF.